These 9 T cell receptor beta chains were all obtained from the same sample, sequenced in a study of blood T cell repertoires in COVID-19. The method was immunoSEQ multiplex PCR; TCRdb's version includes in-frame clones alone and lacks a portion of them. The sample holds approximately 200,000 clones, approximately 80% seen once. The specimen sequenced was peripheral blood. All receptors come from a woman aged 55-70 years who had recovered from COVID-19.

This sequence joins TRBV2 and TRBJ1-1; D is undetermined. The CDR3 covers 13 residues. Trimming cost V 6 bases and J 3 bases, with 11 bases left between them. Germline CDR1 SNHLY, CDR2 FYNNEI. As DNA, the CDR3 is TGTGCCAGCAGCCCCTTGTTAGACACTGAAGCTTTCTTT. Its protein product is CASSPLLDTEAFF.

The V gene is TRBV2, the J gene TRBJ1-2; D possibly corresponds to TRBD1 (5 bases). Germline CDR1 reads SNHLY; CDR2 reads FYNNEI. The CDR3 has 13 residues. V gave up 4 bases and J gave up 2 bases, with 8 bases separating them. CDR3 protein: CASSAQGNYGYTF. In nucleotides, the CDR3 is TGTGCCAGCAGTGCTCAGGGAAACTATGGCTACACCTTC.

The chain employs TRBV9 and TRBJ1-1; D not certain. The CDR3 is made up of 13 amino acids. Germline CDR1 and CDR2: SGDLS and YYNGEE. V shed 1 base and J shed 1 base, with 5 bases lying between them. The DNA for the CDR3 is TGTGCCAGCAGCGTAACAACGAACACTGAAGCTTTCTTT. This encodes CASSVTTNTEAFF.

The V call is TRBV9, the J call TRBJ2-3; 9 nucleotides agree with TRBD2. From germline, CDR1 is SGDLS and CDR2 YYNGEE. The CDR3 covers 15 residues. V lost 3 bases and J lost 3; bases outside the gene matches: 5. CDR3 DNA: TGTGCCAGCAGCGGCGGGGGGGCCGGGACAGATACGCAGTATTTT. Translating gives CASSGGGAGTDTQYF.

This clone came up once. The genes are TRBV21-1 and TRBJ1-2; TRBD1 is the table's D call, not checked against the DNA. TRBV21-1 is a listed pseudogene. There are 17 residues in the CDR3. DNA of the CDR3: TGTGCCAGCAGCAATGTGGAATCTCAGGGCGATAACTATGGCTACACCTTC. It is translated as CASSNVESQGDNYGYTF.

This sequence joins TRBV5-6 and TRBJ2-3; the match to TRBD2 covers 13 bases. Germline trimming cut 4 bases from V and 5 bases from J; bases unmatched to any gene: 4. The CDR3 is made up of 15 amino acids. The germline V gene encodes CDR1 SGHDT and CDR2 YYEEEE. CDR3 region: CASSHGTSGEDTQYF. As DNA, the CDR3 is TGTGCCAGCAGCCACGGGACTAGCGGGGAAGATACGCAGTATTTT. The complete variable domain, with remaining parts taken from reference TRBV5-6 and TRBJ2-3, reads DAGVTQSPTHLIKTRGQQVTLRCSPKSGHDTVSWYQQALGQGPQFIFQYYEEEERQRGNFPDRFSGHQFPNYSSELNVNALLLGDSALYLCASSHGTSGEDTQYFGPGTRLTVL.

This clone showed up just once. V and J are TRBV21-1 and TRBJ2-1; no DNA check was done on the table's D call, TRBD2. TRBV21-1 is labeled a pseudogene. The CDR3 is 16 residues long. In nucleotides, the CDR3 is TGTGCCAGCAGCCCGCTCGACGGGAGCTCCTACAATGAGCAGTTCTTC. Translating gives CASSPLDGSSYNEQFF.

The V call is TRBV27, the J call TRBJ2-1; 8 nucleotides match TRBD1. The germline V gene has CDR1 MNHEY and CDR2 SMNVEV (reference sequence). V gave up 7 bases and J gave up 4 bases; unmatched junction bases: 9. The CDR3 totals 15 residues. CDR3 in amino acids: CASTLTRQGYNEQFF. CDR3 bases: TGTGCCAGCACCTTAACTAGACAGGGGTACAATGAGCAGTTCTTC.

This clone was counted between two and nine times. Written as DNA, the CDR3 is TGCGCCAGCAGCTTGGGAATGGGCTATGAGCAGTTCTTC. This codes for CASSLGMGYEQFF. This sequence joins TRBV5-1 and TRBJ2-1; D gene ambiguous. The CDR3 has 13 amino acids. Trimming left V 0 bases short and J 8 bases short, with 9 bases between. Germline CDR1 SGHRS, CDR2 YFSETQ. Looking up the rest from reference TRBV5-1 and TRBJ2-1 gives the full variable domain: KAGVTQTPRYLIKTRGQQVTLSCSPISGHRSVSWYQQTPGQGLQFLFEYFSETQRNKGNFPGRFSGRQFSNSRSEMNVSTLELGDSALYLCASSLGMGYEQFFGPGTRLTVL.